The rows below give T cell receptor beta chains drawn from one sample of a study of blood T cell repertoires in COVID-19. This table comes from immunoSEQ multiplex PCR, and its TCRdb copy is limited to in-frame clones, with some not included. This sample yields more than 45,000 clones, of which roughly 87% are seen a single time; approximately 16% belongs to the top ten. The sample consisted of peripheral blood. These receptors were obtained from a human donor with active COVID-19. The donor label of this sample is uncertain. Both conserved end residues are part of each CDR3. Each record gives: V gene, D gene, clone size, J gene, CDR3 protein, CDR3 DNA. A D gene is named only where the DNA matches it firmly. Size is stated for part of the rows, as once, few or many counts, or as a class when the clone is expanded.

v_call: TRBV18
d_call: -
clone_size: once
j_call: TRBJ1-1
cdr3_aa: CASSPGGPTEAFF
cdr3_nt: TGTGCCAGCTCACCCGGGGGGCCCACTGAAGCTTTCTTT

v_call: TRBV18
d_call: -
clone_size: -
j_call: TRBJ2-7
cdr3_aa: CASSREVVGYEQYF
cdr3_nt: TGTGCCAGCAGCCGGGAAGTTGTGGGGTACGAGCAGTACTTC

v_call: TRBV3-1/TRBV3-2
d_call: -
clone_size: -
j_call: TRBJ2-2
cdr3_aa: CASSQVGTGELFF
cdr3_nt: TGTGCCAGCAGCCAAGTCGGTACCGGGGAGCTGTTTTTT

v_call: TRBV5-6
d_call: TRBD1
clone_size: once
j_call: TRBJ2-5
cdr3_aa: CASSVRQGIQETQYF
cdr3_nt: TGTGCCAGCAGCGTAAGACAGGGGATCCAAGAGACCCAGTACTTC

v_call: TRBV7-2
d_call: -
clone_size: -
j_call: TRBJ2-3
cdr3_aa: CASSLVSGDTQYF
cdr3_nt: TGTGCCAGCAGCTTAGTTTCCGGAGATACGCAGTATTTT

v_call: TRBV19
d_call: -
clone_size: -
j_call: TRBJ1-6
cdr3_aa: CASSIIQVGSPLHF
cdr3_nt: TGTGCCAGTAGTATAATCCAGGTCGGTTCACCCCTCCACTTT

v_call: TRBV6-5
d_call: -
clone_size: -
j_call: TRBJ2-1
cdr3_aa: CASSLTRDEQFF
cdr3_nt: TGTGCCAGCAGTTTAACCAGGGATGAGCAGTTCTTC

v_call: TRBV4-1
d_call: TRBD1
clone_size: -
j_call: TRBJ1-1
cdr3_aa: CASSQPWRRGRTEAFF
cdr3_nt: TGCGCCAGCAGCCAACCATGGCGCAGGGGGCGTACTGAAGCTTTCTTT

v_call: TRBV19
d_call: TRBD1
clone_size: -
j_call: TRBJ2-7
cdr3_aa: CASSTRRDSKSYEQYF
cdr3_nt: TGTGCCAGTAGTACCCGCAGGGACAGCAAATCCTACGAGCAGTACTTC

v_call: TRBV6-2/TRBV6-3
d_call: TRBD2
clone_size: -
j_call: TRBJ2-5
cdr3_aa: CASSLGLAGTIGTQYF
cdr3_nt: TGTGCCAGCAGTTTGGGGCTAGCGGGGACGATAGGGACCCAGTACTTC

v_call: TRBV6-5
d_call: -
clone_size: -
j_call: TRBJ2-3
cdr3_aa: CASRTAAGPTDTQYF
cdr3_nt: TGTGCCAGCAGGACCGCCGCAGGGCCCACAGATACGCAGTATTTT

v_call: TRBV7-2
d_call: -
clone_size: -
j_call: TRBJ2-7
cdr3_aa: CASSFGAGADEQYF
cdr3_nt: TGTGCCAGCAGCTTTGGGGCAGGGGCGGATGAGCAGTACTTC

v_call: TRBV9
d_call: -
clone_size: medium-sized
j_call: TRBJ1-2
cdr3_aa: CASSTDSEQGYGYTF
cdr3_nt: TGTGCCAGCAGCACAGACAGCGAACAGGGCTATGGCTACACCTTC

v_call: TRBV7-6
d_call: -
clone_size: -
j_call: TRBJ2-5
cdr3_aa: CASSRRTPLEGETQYF
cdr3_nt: TGTGCCAGCAGCCGCCGGACCCCTCTCGAGGGAGAGACCCAGTACTTC

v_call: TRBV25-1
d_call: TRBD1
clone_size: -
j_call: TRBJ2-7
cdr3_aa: CASCHRTGCYEQYF
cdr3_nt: TGTGCCAGCTGTCACCGGACAGGGTGCTACGAGCAGTACTTC

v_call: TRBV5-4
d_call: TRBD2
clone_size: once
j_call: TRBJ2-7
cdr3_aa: CASSLTAGGPYEQYF
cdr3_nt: TGTGCCAGCAGCTTGACGGCGGGGGGTCCCTACGAGCAGTACTTC

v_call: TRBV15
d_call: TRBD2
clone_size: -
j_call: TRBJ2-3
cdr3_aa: CATSRPTSGVTDTQYF
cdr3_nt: TGTGCCACCAGCAGACCCACTAGCGGGGTAACGGATACGCAGTATTTT

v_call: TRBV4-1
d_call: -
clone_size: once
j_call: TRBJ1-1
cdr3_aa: CASSRGQGPMNTEAFF
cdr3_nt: TGCGCCAGCAGCCGGGGACAAGGCCCGATGAACACTGAAGCTTTCTTT

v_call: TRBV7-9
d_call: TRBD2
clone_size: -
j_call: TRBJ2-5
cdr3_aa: CASSQGTRASPETQYF
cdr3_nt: TGTGCCAGCAGCCAGGGGACTAGAGCTAGTCCAGAGACCCAGTACTTC

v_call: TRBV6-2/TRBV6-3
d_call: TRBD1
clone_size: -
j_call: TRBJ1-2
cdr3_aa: CASSPTGGGFGYTF
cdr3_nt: TGTGCCAGCAGCCCGACAGGGGGCGGATTTGGCTACACCTTC

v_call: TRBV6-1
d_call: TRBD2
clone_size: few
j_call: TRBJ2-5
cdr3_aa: CASSAPTGLAGQETQYF
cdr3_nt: TGTGCCAGCAGTGCCCCGACAGGACTAGCGGGGCAAGAGACCCAGTACTTC

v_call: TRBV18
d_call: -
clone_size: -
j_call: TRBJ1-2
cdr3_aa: CASSPSHDTPFGYTF
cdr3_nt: TGTGCCAGCTCACCATCCCACGACACCCCTTTCGGCTACACCTTC

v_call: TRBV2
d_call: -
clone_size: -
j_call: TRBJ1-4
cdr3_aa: CASSDQVPNEKLFF
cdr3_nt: TGTGCCAGCAGTGATCAGGTGCCTAATGAAAAACTGTTTTTT

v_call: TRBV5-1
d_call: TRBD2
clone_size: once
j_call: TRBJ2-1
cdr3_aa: CASSPSGGYYNEQFF
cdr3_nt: TGCGCCAGCAGCCCCAGCGGGGGATACTACAATGAGCAGTTCTTC

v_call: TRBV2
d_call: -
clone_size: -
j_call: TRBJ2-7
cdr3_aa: CASRRDSTGEQYF
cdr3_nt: TGTGCCAGCAGGAGGGACTCCACGGGAGAGCAGTACTTC

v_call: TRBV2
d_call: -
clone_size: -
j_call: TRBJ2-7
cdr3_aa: CASRAGRSYEQYF
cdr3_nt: TGTGCCAGCAGGGCGGGACGCTCTTACGAGCAGTACTTC

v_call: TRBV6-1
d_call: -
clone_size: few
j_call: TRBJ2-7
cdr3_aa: CASSEARIQGEQYF
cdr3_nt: TGTGCCAGCAGTGAAGCGCGGATCCAGGGAGAGCAGTACTTC

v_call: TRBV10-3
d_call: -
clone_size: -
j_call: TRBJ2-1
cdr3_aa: CAISETPGAPTYNEQFF
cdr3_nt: TGTGCCATCAGTGAGACCCCAGGGGCACCTACCTACAATGAGCAGTTCTTC

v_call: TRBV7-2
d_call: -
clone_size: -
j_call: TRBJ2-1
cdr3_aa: CASSSPRITGNNEQFF
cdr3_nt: TGTGCCAGCAGCTCCCCCCGAATTACGGGGAACAATGAGCAGTTCTTC